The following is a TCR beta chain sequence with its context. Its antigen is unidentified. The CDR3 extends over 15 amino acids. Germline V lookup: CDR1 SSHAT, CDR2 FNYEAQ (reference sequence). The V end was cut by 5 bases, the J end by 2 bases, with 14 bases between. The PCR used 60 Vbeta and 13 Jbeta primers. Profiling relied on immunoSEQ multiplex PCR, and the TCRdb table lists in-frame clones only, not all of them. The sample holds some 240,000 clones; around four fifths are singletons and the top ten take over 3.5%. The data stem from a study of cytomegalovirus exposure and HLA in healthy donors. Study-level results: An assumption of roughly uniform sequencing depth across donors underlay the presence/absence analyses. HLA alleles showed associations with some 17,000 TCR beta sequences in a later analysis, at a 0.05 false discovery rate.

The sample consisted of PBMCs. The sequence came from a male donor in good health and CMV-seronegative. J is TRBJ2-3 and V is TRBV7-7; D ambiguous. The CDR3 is CASSRNRGLTDTQYF. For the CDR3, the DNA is TGTGCCAGCAGCAGAAATAGAGGTCTCACAGATACGCAGTATTTT. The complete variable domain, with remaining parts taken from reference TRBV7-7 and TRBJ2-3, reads GAGVSQSPRYKVTKRGQDVTLRCDPISSHATLYWYQQALGQGPEFLTYFNYEAQPDKSGLPSDRFSAERPEGSISTLTIQRTEQRDSAMYRCASSRNRGLTDTQYFGPGTRLTVL.